This TCR beta chain was obtained from a study of Tregs in tolerant kidney transplant recipients. Of note for this clone: Its antigen is not known. The CDR3 is cut off 3 residues early in the read; its end comes from the germline J gene.

Libraries were prepared by immunoSEQ multiplex PCR; TCRdb keeps only in-frame clonotypes and omits some of them. The sample totals 50,000 or so clones. Findings and limits, study-wide: Changing PCR primers prevented nucleotide comparison between some patients' samples.

Per germline, CDR1 SEHNR and CDR2 FQNEAQ (reference sequence). This CDR3 has 13 residues. V was pared by 1 base and J by 4 bases, with 7 bases between. The rearrangement links TRBV7-9 to TRBJ1-1; D gene uncertain. The sample was CD4+ T cells from blood, taken before the transplant. This receptor was identified in a human donor who received a combined kidney and bone marrow transplant. The covered CDR3 bases are TGTGCCAGCAGCTTAGAAACAAGCACTGAA. Translation: CASSLETSTE. The full CDR3 reads CASSLETSTEAFF.